These 14 T cell receptor beta chains were all obtained from the same sample, sequenced in a study of T-cell reconstitution after alpha-beta-depleted transplantation in children. Preparation of the TCRbeta library used unique molecular identifiers. TCRdb re-called the PCR reads through MiXCR, storing one row per CDR3 protein. The data contain 500,000 to 600,000 distinct CDR3 sequences, about 16% of them singletons. The sequencing used PBMCs from the stem cell graft donor, collected from the stem cell graft. These TCRs come from a human donor who donated a stem cell graft to a child with acute lymphoblastic leukemia.

J is TRBJ2-5 and V is TRBV5-1, with TRBD1 matching 7 bases. This CDR3 is 15 amino acids long. The trim removed 1 base at V and 6 bases at J, leaving 9 bases unmatched. CDR1 SGHRS and CDR2 YFSETQ come from the germline V gene. The CDR3, as DNA: TGCGCCAGCAGCTTGCTGGGACAGCCTCGGCAGACCCAGTACTTC. This gives the protein CASSLLGQPRQTQYF.

This clonotype was counted only a few times. This rearrangement joins TRBV5-1 to TRBJ2-1; TRBD2 matches at 12 bases. Germline assignment: CDR1 SGHRS and CDR2 YFSETQ. V was clipped by 0 bases and J by 3 bases; unmatched bases: 1. CDR3 length: 16 amino acids. As DNA, the CDR3 is TGCGCCAGCAGCTTGGGGACTAGCGGGATCTACAATGAGCAGTTCTTC. Its protein product is CASSLGTSGIYNEQFF.

The chain uses TRBV19 and TRBJ2-5; the match to TRBD2 covers 11 bases. Trimming cost V 2 bases and J 5 bases; bases outside gene matches: 10. CDR3 length: 17 residues. Germline CDR1 is LNHDA and CDR2 is SQIVND (reference sequence). CDR3 sequence reads: CASSILRTSGRLETQYF. In DNA form, the CDR3 reads TGTGCCAGTAGTATACTCCGTACTAGCGGGAGACTGGAGACCCAGTACTTC.

The sample holds a few counts of this clonotype. The chain is built from TRBV5-1 and TRBJ2-1, with D perhaps matching TRBD1 or TRBD2 (6 bases each). CDR1 and CDR2 from the germline V gene are SGHRS and YFSETQ. The CDR3 spans 16 residues. The germline V and J ends were trimmed by 0 bases and 2 bases, with 12 bases remaining between them. CDR3 in amino acids: CASSLAWGAAYNEQFF. The CDR3 region has the DNA TGCGCCAGCAGCTTGGCCTGGGGGGCCGCCTACAATGAGCAGTTCTTC.

The DNA of the CDR3 is TGCAGTGCTAGGGGGACAGCGTCGAACACCGGGGAGCTGTTTTTT. Encoded protein: CSARGTASNTGELFF. This sequence joins TRBV20-1 and TRBJ2-2, with 7 bases fitting TRBD1. This CDR3 contains 15 residues. Per the germline V gene, CDR1 is DFQATT and CDR2 is SNEGSKA (reference sequence). Unmatched junction bases numbered 4, after V lost 3 bases and J lost 0 bases.

This clonotype was counted only a few times. This sequence joins TRBV7-9 and TRBJ2-3; 12 nucleotides align to TRBD2. CDR3 length: 15 amino acids. CDR1 SEHNR and CDR2 FQNEAQ come from the germline V gene (reference sequence). Trimming removed 5 bases from V and 5 bases from J; junction bases left unmatched: 5. The CDR3 nucleotides are TGTGCCAGCAGCCGAACGGGACTAGCGGGAGATACGCAGTATTTT. Protein product: CASSRTGLAGDTQYF.

In its sample, this clonotype was seen a few times. The gene calls are TRBV12-3 or TRBV12-4 and TRBJ1-2, with D hard to call. This CDR3 contains 12 residues. V dropped 7 bases and J dropped 2 bases, with 8 bases sitting between them. The CDR3 loop is CASTPRNYGYTF. The CDR3 DNA reads as TGTGCCAGCACGCCGCGGAACTATGGCTACACCTTC.

In nucleotides, the CDR3 is TGTGCCAGTAGTATGGGGACTAGCCCCAACAATGAGCAGTTCTTC. Translating it yields CASSMGTSPNNEQFF. The chain links TRBV19 to TRBJ2-1; 9 bases are a match to TRBD2. Germline CDR1 is LNHDA and CDR2 is SQIVND (reference sequence). This CDR3 comprises 15 residues. With V trimmed by 3 bases and J by 5 bases, 5 bases remained unmatched. Combining the CDR3 with reference TRBV19 and TRBJ2-1 gives the whole variable domain DGGITQSPKYLFRKEGQNVTLSCEQNLNHDAMYWYRQDPGQGLRLIYYSQIVNDFQKGDIAEGYSVSREKKESFPLTVTSAQKNPTAFYLCASSMGTSPNNEQFFGPGTRLTVL.

This clonotype was detected a few times. This chain connects TRBV20-1 to TRBJ2-1; 11 bases fit TRBD2. The ends lost 1 base at V and 4 bases at J; junction bases unmatched: 9. CDR3 size: 17 residues. The germline V gene encodes CDR1 DFQATT and CDR2 SNEGSKA (reference sequence). The DNA for the CDR3 is TGCAGTGCTAGAGGGTTACTAGCGGGAGAAAGGTACAATGAGCAGTTCTTC. It specifies CSARGLLAGERYNEQFF.

The J gene is TRBJ2-1, the V gene TRBV7-3; 10 bases align to TRBD1. Looked up from germline, CDR1 is SGHTA and CDR2 is FQGTGA. The CDR3 sequence is 19 residues long. V lost 4 bases, J lost 7 bases, and 19 bases stayed unmatched. The CDR3 bases are TGTGCCAGCAGCTCCGCCTATTTTCCTGACAGGGGGCATAGGAATGAGCAGTTCTTC. It encodes CASSSAYFPDRGHRNEQFF.

The rearrangement joins TRBV3-1 to TRBJ2-1; D gene unclear. The ends were cut back, 8 bases at V and 0 bases at J, with 8 bases in the middle. The germline gives CDR1 LGHDT, CDR2 YNNKEL (reference sequence). This CDR3 contains 13 residues. This chain's CDR3 is CASGFNSYNEQFF. The CDR3 DNA follows: TGTGCCAGCGGATTTAACTCCTACAATGAGCAGTTCTTC.

A remark on this clonotype: A clone one base away is much larger, so this may be a read error. This chain links TRBV5-5 with TRBJ2-7, with a weak D call TRBD2 (6 bases). Germline V gene lookup returns CDR1 SGHKS and CDR2 YYEKEE (reference sequence). This CDR3 contains 13 residues. The CDR3 nucleotides are TGTGCCAGCAGCTACCGGGAGCCCTACGAGCATTACTTC. Protein sequence: CASSYREPYEHYF.

The genes are TRBV29-1 and TRBJ2-1; D unresolved. This CDR3 has 10 amino acids. The germline CDR1 and CDR2 sequences are SQVTM and ANQGSEA. V lost 2 bases, J lost 9 bases, and 5 bases lay in between. CDR3 region: CSVEWGEQFF. The DNA of the CDR3 is TGCAGCGTTGAATGGGGTGAGCAGTTCTTC.

There are a few counts of this clonotype. The chain couples TRBV10-3 to TRBJ2-4; weak D call: TRBD2 (7 bases). This CDR3 is 18 amino acids long. The V gene lost 3 bases and the J gene lost 0 bases, with 18 bases spanning the gap. CDR1 and CDR2 (germline): ENHRY, SYGVKD. DNA for the CDR3: TGTGCCATCAGTGACTTCCAGGCGGGGGCTCTAGCCAAAAACATTCAGTACTTC. Amino acids: CAISDFQAGALAKNIQYF.